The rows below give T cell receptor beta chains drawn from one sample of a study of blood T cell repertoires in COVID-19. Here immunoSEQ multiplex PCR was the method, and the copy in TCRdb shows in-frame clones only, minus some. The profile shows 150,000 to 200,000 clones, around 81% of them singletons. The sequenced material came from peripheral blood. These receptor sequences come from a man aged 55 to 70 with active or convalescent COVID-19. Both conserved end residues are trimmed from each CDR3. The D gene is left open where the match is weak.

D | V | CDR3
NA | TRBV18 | ASTSQGSSNQPQH
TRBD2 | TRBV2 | ASLNTGLADHYEQY
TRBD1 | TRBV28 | ASSTLTGGGRNQPQH
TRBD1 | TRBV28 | ASSSPGQGVNTEAF
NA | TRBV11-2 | ASSLLGVKLF
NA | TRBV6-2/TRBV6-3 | ASSYPGPGTQY
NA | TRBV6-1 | ASSEGQTSNQPQH
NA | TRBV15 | GRGWGFYEQF
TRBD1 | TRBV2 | ASSEPGQGFTGELF
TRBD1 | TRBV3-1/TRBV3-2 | ASTSGGDGYT
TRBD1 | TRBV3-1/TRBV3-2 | ASSQDLTGGNSPLH
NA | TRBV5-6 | ASSLGDFNQPQH
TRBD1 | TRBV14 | ASSPFRMTGASDTQY
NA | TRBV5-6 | ASRLYGRSNTGELF
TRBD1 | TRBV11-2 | ASSLGGQGGEQY
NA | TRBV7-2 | ASSPRTGVRTQY
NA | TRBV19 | ASSLNREQNAF
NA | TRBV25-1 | ASSEGPSGEETQY
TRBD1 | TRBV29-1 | SVGRTGPTDTQY
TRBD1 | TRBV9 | ASSKQGSGNTIY
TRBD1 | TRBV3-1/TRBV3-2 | ASSQDWDRGFHEQY
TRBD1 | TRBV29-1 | SVDGQGAYEQY